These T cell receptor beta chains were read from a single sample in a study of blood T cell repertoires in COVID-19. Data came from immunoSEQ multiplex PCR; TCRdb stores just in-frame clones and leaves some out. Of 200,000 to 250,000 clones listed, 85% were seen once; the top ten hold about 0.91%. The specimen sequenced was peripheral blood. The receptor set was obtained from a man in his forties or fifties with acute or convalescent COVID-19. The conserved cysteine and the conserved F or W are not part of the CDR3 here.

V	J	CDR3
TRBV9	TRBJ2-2	ASSPEGQPGQGGGELF
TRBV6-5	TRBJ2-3	ASSQGLAGPDTQY
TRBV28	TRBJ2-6	ASSTGGSGANVLT
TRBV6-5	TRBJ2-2	ASRIDRVGTGELF
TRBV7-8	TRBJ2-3	ASSFLTATDTQY
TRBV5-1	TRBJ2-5	ASSLDKAGVGETQY
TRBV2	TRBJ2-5	ASSVRGETQY
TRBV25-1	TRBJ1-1	ASSRPGGTEAF
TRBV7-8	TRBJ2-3	ASSLRDKQGTDTQY
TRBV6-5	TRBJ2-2	ASRGNTGELF